The rows below give T cell receptor beta chains drawn from one sample of a study of OX40 agonist ivuxolimab in advanced cancers. Assay: immunoSEQ multiplex PCR; the TCRdb copy retains only in-frame clones and omits some. There are around 100,000 clones in the sample; 75% to 90% occur only once, and around 0.16% lies in the top ten. The sequencing used CD4+ or CD8+ T cells sorted from blood, collected in a trial of the OX40 agonist ivuxolimab. Receptor source: an adult with an advanced solid tumor such as melanoma, head and neck, liver or kidney cancer. CDR3s include the opening cysteine and the closing phenylalanine or tryptophan. D genes are given only for firm matches. Part of the rows lack a size; the others show once, few, many or a class for expanded clones.

v_call	clone_size	d_call	j_call	cdr3_aa	cdr3_nt
TRBV7-8	.	.	TRBJ2-5	CASRRSPETQYF	TGTGCCAGCCGTCGGTCTCCAGAGACCCAGTACTTC
TRBV7-3	.	.	TRBJ2-3	CASSLIGSGADTQYF	TGTGCCAGCAGCTTAATCGGGAGTGGCGCAGATACGCAGTATTTT
TRBV10-2	once	TRBD1	TRBJ1-6	CASSGRTGANSPLHF	TGCGCCAGCAGTGGTAGGACAGGGGCCAATTCACCCCTCCACTTT
TRBV6-1	once	.	TRBJ2-7	CASRPPGSPSYEQYF	TGTGCCAGCAGACCCCCCGGGTCACCCTCCTACGAGCAGTACTTC
TRBV2	once	TRBD1	TRBJ2-1	CASRAGTGTYNEQFF	TGTGCCAGCAGGGCCGGGACAGGGACTTACAATGAGCAGTTCTTC
TRBV19	.	.	TRBJ2-3	CASSTPRWGLSTDTQYF	TGTGCCAGTAGTACACCTCGTTGGGGGCTTAGCACAGATACGCAGTATTTT
TRBV6-1	once	.	TRBJ1-3	CASSGRRTDSGNTIYF	TGTGCCAGCAGTGGACGGCGGACAGACTCTGGAAACACCATATATTTT
TRBV6-6	.	TRBD2	TRBJ2-3	CASRPGLAGGDTQYF	TGTGCCAGCAGGCCGGGACTAGCGGGGGGCGATACGCAGTATTTT
TRBV6-1	.	TRBD2	TRBJ2-1	CASSAGLAGGNEQFF	TGTGCCAGCAGTGCGGGACTAGCGGGAGGGAATGAGCAGTTCTTC
TRBV5-6	.	.	TRBJ2-7	CASSFSTVGYVEQYF	TGTGCCAGCAGCTTCTCTACGGTAGGGTATGTTGAGCAGTACTTC
TRBV5-1	.	.	TRBJ2-7	CASSTVTQLEQYF	TGCGCCAGCAGTACAGTTACACAACTTGAGCAGTACTTC
TRBV30	.	.	TRBJ1-6	CAWRLRQGKSPLHF	TGTGCCTGGAGGCTGCGTCAGGGAAAGTCACCCCTCCACTTT
TRBV6-1	.	TRBD2	TRBJ2-3	CASSEFPAGGPDTQYF	TGTGCCAGCAGTGAATTTCCAGCGGGGGGTCCAGATACGCAGTATTTT
TRBV29-1	.	TRBD1	TRBJ2-5	CSVRGQNQETQYF	TGCAGCGTAAGGGGGCAGAACCAAGAGACCCAGTACTTC
TRBV7-3	.	.	TRBJ1-1	CASSPSPGMVTEAFF	TGTGCCAGCAGCCCATCACCGGGCATGGTCACTGAAGCTTTCTTT
TRBV5-1	.	.	TRBJ2-5	CASSLAGETQYF	TGCGCCAGCAGCTTGGCTGGGGAGACCCAGTACTTC
TRBV6-1	.	.	TRBJ2-7	CASSEPADSPLTYEQYF	TGTGCCAGCAGTGAACCCGCGGACAGTCCCCTCACCTACGAGCAGTACTTC
TRBV5-6	.	TRBD1	TRBJ2-7	CASSRDSDYEQYF	TGTGCCAGCAGCCGGGACAGTGATTACGAGCAGTACTTC
TRBV7-2	.	.	TRBJ2-7	CASSSIDSYEQYF	TGTGCCAGCAGCTCTATAGACTCCTACGAGCAGTACTTC
TRBV9	.	.	TRBJ1-1	CASSVGQEMNTEAFF	TGTGCCAGCAGCGTAGGCCAGGAGATGAACACTGAAGCTTTCTTT
TRBV25-1	.	TRBD1	TRBJ1-1	CASSIGQGALGKEAFF	TGTGCCAGCAGCATCGGACAGGGGGCCCTCGGCAAGGAAGCTTTCTTT
TRBV11-2	.	.	TRBJ2-3	CASSLWVGGSTDTQYF	TGTGCCAGCAGCTTATGGGTTGGCGGGAGCACAGATACGCAGTATTTT
TRBV11-2	.	.	TRBJ2-7	CASSFPPRHEQYF	TGTGCCAGCAGCTTCCCTCCGCGCCACGAGCAGTACTTC
TRBV11-3	.	TRBD2	TRBJ2-3	CASSLGGLAGPTDTQYF	TGTGCCAGCAGCTTAGGGGGACTAGCGGGCCCCACAGATACGCAGTATTTT
TRBV6-6	.	.	TRBJ1-6	CASSRTGSPLHF	TGTGCCAGCAGTCGGACGGGGTCACCCCTCCACTTT
TRBV19	.	.	TRBJ1-4	CASSSPTGGRNEKLFF	TGTGCCAGTAGTAGCCCGACAGGCGGACGTAATGAAAAACTGTTTTTT
TRBV6-1	.	.	TRBJ1-2	CASTSWTATNYGYTF	TGTGCCAGCACCTCCTGGACAGCCACTAACTATGGCTACACCTTC
TRBV5-1	.	.	TRBJ2-3	CASSLGLADTQYF	TGCGCCAGCAGCTTGGGTCTGGCAGATACGCAGTATTTT
TRBV19	.	.	TRBJ1-5	CASSIRVNNQPQHF	TGTGCCAGTAGTATTCGGGTGAATAATCAGCCCCAGCATTTT
TRBV5-4	.	.	TRBJ2-1	CATSHPGVHEQFF	TGTGCCACCTCCCACCCGGGAGTGCATGAGCAGTTCTTC
TRBV7-3	.	.	TRBJ1-1	CASSLIRNTEAFF	TGTGCCAGCAGCCTTATCAGGAACACTGAAGCTTTCTTT
TRBV11-2	.	.	TRBJ2-3	CASSLNLFADTQYF	TGTGCCAGCAGCTTGAACCTTTTCGCAGATACGCAGTATTTT
TRBV28	.	.	TRBJ1-2	CASSSRGAPFNYGYTF	TGTGCCAGCAGCTCACGTGGGGCCCCCTTTAACTATGGCTACACCTTC
TRBV19	.	.	TRBJ1-4	CASRLGGGDEKLFF	TGTGCCAGCCGCCTGGGCGGGGGCGATGAAAAACTGTTTTTT
TRBV27	.	.	TRBJ1-2	CASSSGFGYTF	TGTGCCAGCAGTTCAGGGTTCGGCTACACCTTC
TRBV2	.	.	TRBJ1-6	CASRLRTANNSPLHF	TGTGCCAGCAGATTGCGGACAGCCAATAATTCACCCCTCCACTTT
TRBV19	.	.	TRBJ1-2	CASSLGSRSGYTF	TGTGCCAGTAGCTTGGGGTCCAGAAGTGGCTACACCTTC
TRBV19	.	TRBD1	TRBJ1-5	CASSINTPGTGNQPQHF	TGTGCCAGTAGTATAAATACCCCCGGGACAGGGAATCAGCCCCAGCATTTT
TRBV9	few	.	TRBJ1-1	CASSVDANTEAFF	TGTGCCAGCAGCGTAGACGCGAACACTGAAGCTTTCTTT